This T cell receptor (beta chain) was captured in a study of Graves' ophthalmopathy and Graves' hyperthyroidism. Study-level findings and limits: The authors also found most expanded thyroid clonotypes above 0.001 frequency in blood. Classification of ophthalmopathy versus stable hyperthyroidism by a 13-signature model yielded around 88% sensitivity and roughly 80% specificity.

Investigators amplified TCR beta CDR3 regions from RNA transcripts. HTBI primers were used in a first-round RT-PCR, which preceded a second-round multiplex PCR. TCRdb reprocessed the multiplex PCR reads via MiXCR and lists one record per CDR3 protein. The data show hundreds of thousands of distinct CDR3 sequences, with about two fifths seen just once and around 3.3% held by the top ten. Concerning this clonotype: Its antigen is as yet unknown.

The CDR3 has 18 amino acids. The V end was cut by 3 bases, the J end by 0 bases, with 21 bases between. CDR1 is SQVTM, CDR2 ANQGSEA, per germline. Input material: peripheral blood. The receptor's source is an adult man with Graves' ophthalmopathy. The chain employs TRBV29-1 and TRBJ2-1, with TRBD2 as a possible D gene (6 bases). This CDR3 is CSVDWGSGPPDSYNEQFF. The CDR3 coding sequence is TGCAGCGTTGACTGGGGCAGCGGGCCTCCCGACTCCTACAATGAGCAGTTCTTC.